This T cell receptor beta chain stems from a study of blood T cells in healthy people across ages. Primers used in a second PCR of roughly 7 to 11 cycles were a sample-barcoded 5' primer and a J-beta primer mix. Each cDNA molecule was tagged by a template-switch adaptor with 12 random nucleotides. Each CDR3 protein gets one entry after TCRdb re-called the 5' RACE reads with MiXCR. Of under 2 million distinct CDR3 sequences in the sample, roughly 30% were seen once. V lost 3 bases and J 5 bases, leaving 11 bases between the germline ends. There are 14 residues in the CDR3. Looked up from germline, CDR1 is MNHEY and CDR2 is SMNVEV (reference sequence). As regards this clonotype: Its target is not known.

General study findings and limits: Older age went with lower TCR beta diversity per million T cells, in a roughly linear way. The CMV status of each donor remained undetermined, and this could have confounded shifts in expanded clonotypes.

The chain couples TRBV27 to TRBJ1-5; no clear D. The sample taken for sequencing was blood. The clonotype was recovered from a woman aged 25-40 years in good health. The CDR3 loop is CASSFGGYDQPQHF. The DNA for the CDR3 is TGTGCCAGCAGTTTCGGCGGGTATGATCAGCCCCAGCATTTT.